This T cell receptor beta chain was sequenced during a study of blood T cell repertoires in COVID-19. Whole-study context: Acute-phase and convalescent COVID-19 samples originated in the United States, Italy and Spain. Nucleic acid was either cDNA or gDNA, and it came from T cells, B-cell-depleted T cells, or PBMCs.

Only in-frame clones appear in the TCRdb table, and some are missing; sequencing was by immunoSEQ multiplex PCR. This sample has around 130,000 clones, with over 80% found just once. Per germline, CDR1 SGDLS and CDR2 YYNGEE. The CDR3 consists of 15 residues. Trimming shortened V by 4 bases and J by 4 bases, and 15 bases separated the two germline ends. The sequenced material came from peripheral blood. This clonotype was sampled from a man in his sixties with active or convalescent COVID-19. The V gene is TRBV9, the J gene TRBJ2-1; perhaps TRBD2 as D (5 bases). In DNA form, the CDR3 reads TGTGCCAGCAGCTCGTCATTCGGAGGTTACAATGAGCAGTTCTTC. It codes for CASSSSFGGYNEQFF.